Detailed here is one T cell receptor beta chain. Its antigen is undetermined. One end of the junction is discordant with germline, which a read error may explain. The germline gives CDR1 SSHAT, CDR2 FNYEAQ (reference sequence). The CDR3 is 14 residues long. The data were obtained in a study of OX40 agonist ivuxolimab in advanced cancers. Across the study: Across the patients, intravenous ivuxolimab was delivered every 2 weeks at 0.01 to 10 mg/kg.

Study results and limitations: Researchers report that CD8+ T cells had, on average, more expanded clones than CD4+. At 0.1 to 3.0 mg/kg, CD4+ and CD8+ blood T cells expanded clonally by week 6.

Measured with immunoSEQ multiplex PCR; TCRdb has only the in-frame clones, and not every one. The table includes around 40,000 clones, approximately 80% detected once. This sequence originates from an adult with an advanced solid tumor such as melanoma, head and neck, liver or kidney cancer. The chain couples TRBV7-7 to TRBJ2-1; D uncertain. The material sequenced was CD4+ or CD8+ T cells sorted from blood, taken in a trial of the OX40 agonist ivuxolimab. The CDR3 DNA follows: TGTGCTAGCAGCCCTCTCCAATCCTACAATGAGCAGTTCTTC. Protein sequence: CASSPLQSYNEQFF.